The clone carrying this TCR beta chain was recorded many times. The CDR3 has 15 amino acids. The germline CDR1 and CDR2 sequences are SNHLY and FYNNEI. Trimming took off 7 bases at V and 4 bases at J, with 19 bases between the two ends. Time point noted: persistent/refractory GD, antithyroid drugs over 5 years with positive TRAb. PBMC-extracted RNA yielded the TCR library. The data originate from a study of regulatory T cells in long-lasting Graves disease. For TCR beta, libraries came from iRepertoire HTBI primers and Arm-PCR of CDR3 regions. TCRdb ran MiXCR on the multiplex PCR reads and lists one entry per CDR3 protein. The table shows nearly 350,000 distinct CDR3 sequences, with roughly a fifth occurring only once.

The sequencing used peripheral blood mononuclear cells (PBMCs), collected when the disease was refractory, from a patient treated with antithyroid drugs. The TCR sequence derives from a female donor with Graves disease. The rearrangement uses TRBV2 and TRBJ1-2; D possibly corresponds to TRBD1 (6 bases). As DNA, the CDR3 is TGTGCCAGCACCCTCTTCGGGGGGCCGGGCTATGGCTACACCTTC. It is translated as CASTLFGGPGYGYTF.